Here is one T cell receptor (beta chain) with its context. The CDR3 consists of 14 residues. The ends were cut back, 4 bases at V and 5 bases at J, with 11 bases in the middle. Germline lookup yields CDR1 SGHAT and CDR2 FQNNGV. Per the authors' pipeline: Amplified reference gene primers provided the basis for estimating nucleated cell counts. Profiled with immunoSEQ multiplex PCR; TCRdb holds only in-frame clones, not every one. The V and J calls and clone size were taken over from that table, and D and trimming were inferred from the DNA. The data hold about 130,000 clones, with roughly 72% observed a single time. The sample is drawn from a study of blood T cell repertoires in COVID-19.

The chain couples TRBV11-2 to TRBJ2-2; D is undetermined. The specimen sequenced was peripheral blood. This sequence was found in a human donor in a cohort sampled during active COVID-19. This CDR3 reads CASSSDFSTGELFF. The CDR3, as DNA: TGTGCCAGCAGCTCCGACTTCTCGACCGGGGAGCTGTTTTTT.